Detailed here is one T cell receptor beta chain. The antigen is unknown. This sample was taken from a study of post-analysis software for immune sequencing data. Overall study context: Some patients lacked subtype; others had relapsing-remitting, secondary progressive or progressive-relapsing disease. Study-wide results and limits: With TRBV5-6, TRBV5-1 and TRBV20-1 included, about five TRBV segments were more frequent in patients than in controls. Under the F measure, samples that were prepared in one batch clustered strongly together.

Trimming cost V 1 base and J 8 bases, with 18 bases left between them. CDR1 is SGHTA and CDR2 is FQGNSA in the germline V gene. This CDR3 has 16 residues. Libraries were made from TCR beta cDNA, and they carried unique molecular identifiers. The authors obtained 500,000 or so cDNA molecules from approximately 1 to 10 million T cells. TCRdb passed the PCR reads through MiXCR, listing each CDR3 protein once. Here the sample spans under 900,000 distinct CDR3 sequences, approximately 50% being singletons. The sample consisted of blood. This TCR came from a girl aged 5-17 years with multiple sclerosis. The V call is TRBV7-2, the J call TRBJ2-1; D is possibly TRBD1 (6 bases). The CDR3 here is CASSLDLDRILDEQFF. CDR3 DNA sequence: TGTGCCAGCAGCTTAGACTTGGACAGAATTCTTGATGAGCAGTTCTTC.